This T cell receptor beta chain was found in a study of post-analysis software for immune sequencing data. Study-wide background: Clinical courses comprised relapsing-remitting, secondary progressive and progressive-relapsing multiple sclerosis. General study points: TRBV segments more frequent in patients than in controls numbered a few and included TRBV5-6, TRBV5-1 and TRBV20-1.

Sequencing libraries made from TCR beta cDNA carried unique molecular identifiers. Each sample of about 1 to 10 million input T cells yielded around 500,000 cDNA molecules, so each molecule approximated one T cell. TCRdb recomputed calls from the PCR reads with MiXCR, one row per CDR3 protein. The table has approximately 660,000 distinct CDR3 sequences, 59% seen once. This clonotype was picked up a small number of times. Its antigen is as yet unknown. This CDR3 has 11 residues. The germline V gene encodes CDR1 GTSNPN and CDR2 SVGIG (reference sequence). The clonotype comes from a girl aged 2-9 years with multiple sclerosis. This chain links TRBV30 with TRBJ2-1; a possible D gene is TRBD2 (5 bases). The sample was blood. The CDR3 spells CSGSSYNEQFF. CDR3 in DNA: TGTTCTGGGAGCTCCTACAATGAGCAGTTCTTC.